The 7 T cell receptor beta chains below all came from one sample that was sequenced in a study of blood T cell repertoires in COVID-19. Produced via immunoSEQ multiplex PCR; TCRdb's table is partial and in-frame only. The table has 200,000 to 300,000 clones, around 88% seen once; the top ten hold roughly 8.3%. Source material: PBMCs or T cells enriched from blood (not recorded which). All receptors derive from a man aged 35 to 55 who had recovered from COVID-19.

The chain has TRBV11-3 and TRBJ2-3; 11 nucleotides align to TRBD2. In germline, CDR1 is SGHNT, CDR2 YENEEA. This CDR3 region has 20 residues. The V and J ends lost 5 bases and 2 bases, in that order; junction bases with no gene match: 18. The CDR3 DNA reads TGTGCCAGCAGCCTCGTTTGGGGTAGCGGGGGGGAGGACCTCACAGATACGCAGTATTTT. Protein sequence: CASSLVWGSGGEDLTDTQYF.

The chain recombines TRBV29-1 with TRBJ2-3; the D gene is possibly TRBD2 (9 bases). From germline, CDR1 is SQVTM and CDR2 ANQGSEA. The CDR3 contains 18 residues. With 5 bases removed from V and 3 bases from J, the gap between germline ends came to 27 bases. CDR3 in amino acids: CSVSTRWTGTSTTDTQYF. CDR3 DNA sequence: TGCAGCGTTTCGACAAGATGGACAGGGACTAGCACGACAGATACGCAGTATTTT.

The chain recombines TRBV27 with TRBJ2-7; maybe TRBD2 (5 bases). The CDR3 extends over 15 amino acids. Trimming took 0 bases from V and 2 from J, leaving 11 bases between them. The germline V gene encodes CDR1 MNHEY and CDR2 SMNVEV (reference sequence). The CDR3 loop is CASSLSAEHTYEQYF. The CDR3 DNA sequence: TGTGCCAGCAGTTTATCAGCGGAACATACCTACGAGCAGTACTTC.

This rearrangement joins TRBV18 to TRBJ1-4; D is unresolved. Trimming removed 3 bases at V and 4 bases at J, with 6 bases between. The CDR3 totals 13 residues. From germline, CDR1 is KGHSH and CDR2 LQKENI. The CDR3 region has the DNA TGTGCCAGCTCACCCGGGTTTAATGAAAAACTGTTTTTT. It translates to CASSPGFNEKLFF.

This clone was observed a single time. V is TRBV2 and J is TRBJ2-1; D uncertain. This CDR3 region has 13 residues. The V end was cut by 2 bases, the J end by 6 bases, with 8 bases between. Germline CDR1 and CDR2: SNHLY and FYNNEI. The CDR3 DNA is TGTGCCAGCAGTGAAATTTGGAGCAATGAGCAGTTCTTC. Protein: CASSEIWSNEQFF.

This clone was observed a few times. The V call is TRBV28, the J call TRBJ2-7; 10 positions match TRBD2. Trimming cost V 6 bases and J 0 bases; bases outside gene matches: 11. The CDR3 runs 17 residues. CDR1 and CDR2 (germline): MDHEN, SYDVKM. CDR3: CASRYPRTSGSSYEQYF. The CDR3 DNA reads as TGTGCCAGCAGGTACCCCAGGACTAGCGGTAGCTCCTACGAGCAGTACTTC.

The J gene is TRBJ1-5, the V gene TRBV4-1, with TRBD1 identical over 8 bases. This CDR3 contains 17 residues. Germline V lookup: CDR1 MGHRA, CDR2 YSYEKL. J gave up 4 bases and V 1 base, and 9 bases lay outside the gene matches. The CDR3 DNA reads TGCGCCAGCAGCCAAGGGCCGGGACAGGAGAAAAATCAGCCCCAGCATTTT. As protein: CASSQGPGQEKNQPQHF.